This T cell receptor beta chain was captured in a study of T cell changes during pregnancy in multiple sclerosis. The table came from immunoSEQ multiplex PCR; TCRdb's copy has only in-frame clones and leaves some out. Seen here are about 83,000 clones, nearly 95% observed once, and the top ten hold more than 1%. V lost 4 bases, J lost 4 bases, and 11 bases stayed unmatched. The CDR3 sequence is 16 residues long. Germline V lookup: CDR1 LNHNV, CDR2 YYDKDF (reference sequence). The specimen comprised peripheral blood, sampled in the second trimester of pregnancy. This receptor was taken from a female donor with multiple sclerosis, enrolled in a pregnancy study. V gene TRBV15 combines with J gene TRBJ2-7, with TRBD1 matching 9 bases. The CDR3 region is CATSTRTGAERYEQYF. CDR3 DNA sequence: TGTGCCACCAGCACCCGGACAGGGGCCGAAAGATACGAGCAGTACTTC.